The 15 T cell receptor beta chains presented below share a single source sample, sequenced in a study of shared clonotypes between healthy human individuals. Profiled with immunoSEQ multiplex PCR; TCRdb holds only in-frame clones, not every one. Among 650,000 to 750,000 clones listed, about 78% were seen once. Sequencing was done on a sample of memory CD4+ T cells sorted from blood. Sample subset: CD45RA-negative fraction. All receptors come from a woman aged 25 to 39 in good health.

The rearrangement links TRBV7-2 to TRBJ2-1, with TRBD1 identical over 7 bases. Germline trimming cut 5 bases from V and 4 bases from J; bases unmatched to any gene: 2. Germline lookup yields CDR1 SGHTA and CDR2 FQGNSA. CDR3 length equals 13 residues. The CDR3 nucleotides are TGTGCCAGCAGCACGGACAGGTACAATGAGCAGTTCTTC. It is translated as CASSTDRYNEQFF.

Comment on this clone: The same CDR3 is also encoded by other DNA sequences in this sample. The V call is TRBV7-9, the J call TRBJ2-5, with TRBD1 identical over 8 bases. The CDR3 runs 14 residues. V lost 4 bases, J lost 1 base, and 2 bases stayed unmatched. Per the germline V gene, CDR1 is SEHNR and CDR2 is FQNEAQ (reference sequence). The CDR3 is CASSSGQGQETQYF. CDR3 sequence (DNA): TGTGCCAGCAGCTCCGGACAGGGCCAAGAGACCCAGTACTTC.

On this clone itself: The sample holds other DNA sequences that translate to the same CDR3. The J gene is TRBJ2-1, the V gene TRBV28, with TRBD2 matching 9 bases. Germline V CDR1 and CDR2: MDHEN, SYDVKM. The length of the CDR3 is 15 residues. J lost 4 bases, V lost 0 bases, and 1 base had no gene match. For the CDR3, the DNA is TGTGCCAGCAGTTTATGGACTAGCGGATACAATGAGCAGTTCTTC. Protein: CASSLWTSGYNEQFF.

This rearrangement joins TRBV6-6 to TRBJ2-5; D is unresolved. Germline CDR1 and CDR2: MNHNY and SVGAGI (reference sequence). V was shortened by 6 bases and J by 0 bases, with 5 bases between the two germline ends. CDR3 length: 12 amino acids. In DNA, the CDR3 is TGTGCCAGCAGCCGGGACCAAGAGACCCAGTACTTC. Translation: CASSRDQETQYF.

This clone was recorded only once. The V call is TRBV9, the J call TRBJ1-2; 7 bases are shared with TRBD1. In germline, CDR1 is SGDLS, CDR2 YYNGEE. The CDR3 is made up of 15 amino acids. J lost 7 bases, V lost 3 bases, and 12 bases had no gene match. CDR3 loop: CASSGRSPGGTGYTF. In DNA form, the CDR3 reads TGTGCCAGCAGCGGAAGATCCCCAGGGGGTACTGGCTACACCTTC. The complete variable domain, with remaining parts taken from reference TRBV9 and TRBJ1-2, reads DSGVTQTPKHLITATGQRVTLRCSPRSGDLSVYWYQQSLDQGLQFLIQYYNGEERAKGNILERFSAQQFPDLHSELNLSSLELGDSALYFCASSGRSPGGTGYTFGSGTRLTVV.

The chain couples TRBV29-1 to TRBJ1-3; D is uncertain. The length of the CDR3 is 12 residues. Germline V gene sequence: CDR1 SQVTM, CDR2 ANQGSEA. The V gene lost 4 bases and the J gene lost 0 bases, with 4 bases spanning the gap. The CDR3 nucleotides read TGCAGCGTTGTCGGCTCTGGAAACACCATATATTTT. Translated, it gives CSVVGSGNTIYF.

This clone came up once. This chain joins TRBV18 and TRBJ2-7, with 10 bases identical to TRBD2. From germline, CDR1 is KGHSH and CDR2 LQKENI. The CDR3 is 17 residues long. With V trimmed by 1 base and J by 6 bases, 12 bases remained unmatched. The CDR3: CASSPLASGSSTFEQYF. The CDR3, as DNA: TGTGCCAGCTCACCACTGGCTAGCGGGAGCTCCACCTTCGAGCAGTACTTC.

This clone was observed a few times. The V gene is TRBV6-1, the J gene TRBJ2-1; D call uncertain. V was trimmed by 11 bases and J by 8 bases, leaving 19 bases between them. CDR1 is MNHNS, CDR2 SASEGT, per germline. The CDR3 has 13 amino acids. CDR3 in amino acids: CAGNSWVKDEQFF. CDR3 bases: TGTGCCGGGAACAGTTGGGTGAAGGATGAGCAGTTCTTC.

The V gene is TRBV10-3, the J gene TRBJ2-5; 8 nucleotides line up with TRBD1. CDR1 ENHRY and CDR2 SYGVKD come from the germline V gene. V lost 0 bases to trimming and J lost 4 bases; unmatched junction nucleotides: 4. This CDR3 region has 15 residues. In DNA form, the CDR3 reads TGTGCCATCAGTGAGTCGGGACAGGCGGGAGAGACCCAGTACTTC. Protein product: CAISESGQAGETQYF.

In this sample, this clone turned up many times. The rearrangement links TRBV7-9 to TRBJ2-1; D unclear. With 9 bases removed from V and 6 bases from J, the gap between germline ends came to 15 bases. CDR1 is SEHNR, CDR2 FQNEAQ, per germline (reference sequence). The CDR3 loop spans 13 amino acids. The CDR3 loop is CASHLVMSNEQFF. CDR3 DNA sequence: TGTGCCAGTCATCTAGTTATGTCCAATGAGCAGTTCTTC. The full variable domain, rest sourced from reference TRBV7-9 and TRBJ2-1, is DTGVSQNPRHKITKRGQNVTFRCDPISEHNRLYWYRQTLGQGPEFLTYFQNEAQLEKSRLLSDRFSAERPKGSFSTLEIQRTEQGDSAMYLCASHLVMSNEQFFGPGTRLTVL.

This clone occurred a few times. This chain connects TRBV11-2 to TRBJ2-5; 10 bases line up with TRBD2. Germline values: CDR1 SGHAT, CDR2 FQNNGV. The CDR3 sequence is 16 residues long. Trimming at V came to 1 base and at J to 6 bases, leaving 8 bases not matched to a gene. CDR3 coding DNA: TGTGCCAGCAGCTTAGGTCTAGCGGGAGTGGCTCAGACCCAGTACTTC. Translating gives CASSLGLAGVAQTQYF.

This clone was found a few times. The chain combines TRBV28 with TRBJ2-1, with 10 bases matching TRBD1. CDR1 is MDHEN and CDR2 is SYDVKM in the germline V gene. After removal of 6 bases from V and 6 bases from J, the junction contained 8 bases not matched to a gene. CDR3 length equals 15 residues. CDR3 in DNA: TGTGCCAGCAGCCCTACGGGACAGGGGTTCAATGAGCAGTTCTTC. Protein: CASSPTGQGFNEQFF.

The table lists this clone with a few counts. CDR3 nucleotide sequence: TGCAGTGGAAAGCGGGAGGGCAAGGGATTCTTC. This codes for CSGKREGKGFF. The genes are TRBV20-1 and TRBJ2-1, with 10 bases that match TRBD2. The germline V gene has CDR1 DFQATT and CDR2 SNEGSKA (reference sequence). CDR3 length equals 11 residues. V lost 7 bases and J lost 16; bases outside the gene matches: 10.

The chain is built from TRBV6-4 and TRBJ2-3, with 12 bases identical to TRBD2. Looked up from germline, CDR1 is MRHNA and CDR2 is SNTAGT. V lost 6 bases, J lost 6 bases, and 7 bases stayed unmatched. CDR3 size: 15 residues. The CDR3 region has the DNA TGTGCCAGCAGACCTAGCGGGAGGGCCTCCGATACGCAGTATTTT. Its translation is CASRPSGRASDTQYF.

The chain employs TRBV11-2 and TRBJ2-5; D ambiguous. V was pared by 2 bases and J by 7 bases, with 8 bases between. Germline V lookup: CDR1 SGHAT, CDR2 FQNNGV. CDR3 length: 12 amino acids. Here the CDR3 reads CASSLPLSTQYF. The CDR3 nucleotides read TGTGCCAGCAGCTTACCACTGTCGACCCAGTACTTC.